The next 13 T cell receptor beta chains were all read from a single sample in a study of CD8 T cells in Susac syndrome. An amount of RNA that ranged from about 0.45 to 1 ug was reverse transcribed with random hexamers. TCRdb re-analysed the immunoSEQ multiplex PCR reads in MiXCR, keeping a single row per CDR3 protein. The sample has some 110,000 distinct CDR3 sequences, 85% to 95% seen once. Sequenced: CD4+ T cells from PBMCs. The receptors stem from a human donor with multiple sclerosis.

The chain uses TRBV2 and TRBJ1-5; D is uncertain. Trimming shortened V by 4 bases and J by 7 bases, and 14 bases separated the two germline ends. Germline assignment: CDR1 SNHLY and CDR2 FYNNEI. There are 14 residues in the CDR3. The CDR3 sequence: CASSVLQREQPQHF. The CDR3 bases are TGTGCCAGCAGTGTTCTGCAAAGGGAGCAGCCCCAGCATTTT.

The rearrangement joins TRBV4-1 to TRBJ1-5, with 7 bases aligning to TRBD1. Germline CDR1 reads MGHRA; CDR2 reads YSYEKL. This CDR3 comprises 18 residues. With 1 base clipped from V and 1 base from J, the junction kept 10 bases outside the gene matches. The CDR3 sequence is CASSQARTGQLSNQPQHF. The CDR3 DNA reads TGCGCCAGCAGCCAAGCGCGGACAGGACAATTGAGCAATCAGCCCCAGCATTTT.

This sequence joins TRBV28 and TRBJ1-2; D call uncertain. The V gene's germline CDR1 is MDHEN and CDR2 SYDVKM. The V end lost 5 bases, the J end lost 8 bases, and 21 bases lay between the germline ends. The length of the CDR3 is 15 residues. The CDR3 loop is CASSPAINTRGGYTF. CDR3 DNA sequence: TGTGCCAGCAGTCCGGCGATAAACACCCGAGGGGGCTACACCTTC.

The rearrangement joins TRBV29-1 to TRBJ2-3; tentative D call: TRBD2 (6 bases). The germline gives CDR1 SQVTM, CDR2 ANQGSEA. The CDR3 is 12 residues long. Trimming pared 7 bases from V and 6 bases from J, leaving 14 bases between. CDR3 in DNA: TGCAGCGCGGGGGTTCCTCTGGATACGCAGTATTTT. Protein sequence: CSAGVPLDTQYF.

The J gene is TRBJ2-5, the V gene TRBV20-1; the D gene is possibly TRBD1 (6 bases). Germline V gene sequence: CDR1 DFQATT, CDR2 SNEGSKA (reference sequence). The CDR3 has 12 amino acids. Trimming took 5 bases from V and 4 from J, leaving 11 bases between them. Here the CDR3 DNA reads TGCAGTGCTCGGCAGGGGAGAGAGACCCAGTACTTC. It encodes CSARQGRETQYF.

The chain carries TRBV4-3 and TRBJ1-5, with 10 bases fitting TRBD1. CDR1 and CDR2 (germline): LGHNA, YSLEER. The CDR3 has 15 residues. Germline trimming cut 5 bases from V and 6 bases from J; bases unmatched to any gene: 7. The CDR3 sequence: CASSSDRGQGQPQHF. The CDR3 region has the DNA TGCGCCAGCAGCAGTGACAGGGGGCAGGGTCAGCCCCAGCATTTT.

The chain is built from TRBV12-3 or TRBV12-4 and TRBJ1-5; D uncertain. The length of the CDR3 is 13 residues. Trimming pared 3 bases from V and 5 bases from J, leaving 8 bases between. CDR3 sequence: CASSLATYQPQHF. The CDR3 region has the DNA TGTGCCAGCAGTTTGGCGACATATCAGCCCCAGCATTTT.

The chain has TRBV12-3 or TRBV12-4 and TRBJ1-3, with no clear D. V was clipped by 7 bases and J by 4 bases, with 14 bases between them. The CDR3 extends over 14 amino acids. CDR3 region: CASTREAVGNTIYF. The DNA of the CDR3 is TGTGCCAGCACAAGAGAGGCCGTCGGAAACACCATATATTTT.

V usage is TRBV7-2 and J usage is TRBJ2-5, with 8 bases aligning to TRBD2. Germline V gene sequence: CDR1 SGHTA, CDR2 FQGNSA. With V trimmed by 5 bases and J by 3 bases, 11 bases remained unmatched. The CDR3 runs 16 residues. Here the CDR3 DNA reads TGTGCCAGCAGCCCAGCGGGGGCGACGACTAAAGAGACCCAGTACTTC. Protein sequence: CASSPAGATTKETQYF.

The V call is TRBV30, the J call TRBJ1-1; a weak D match, TRBD1 (5 bases). Germline CDR1 and CDR2: GTSNPN and SVGIG (reference sequence). Trimming took 0 bases from V and 8 from J, leaving 13 bases between them. CDR3 size: 13 residues. Here the CDR3 reads CAWSVLRGREAFF. CDR3 sequence (DNA): TGTGCCTGGAGTGTACTCCGGGGCAGAGAAGCTTTCTTT.

The rearrangement links TRBV6-2 or TRBV6-3 to TRBJ2-1, with 7 bases matching TRBD2. CDR1 MNHEY and CDR2 SVGEGT come from the germline V gene. Trimming took 0 bases from V and 4 from J; bases not matched to a gene: 9. The length of the CDR3 is 17 residues. The CDR3 loop is CASSYSNTGGIYNEQFF. The CDR3 DNA sequence: TGTGCCAGCAGTTACTCGAATACGGGGGGTATATACAATGAGCAGTTCTTC.

V gene TRBV7-9 combines with J gene TRBJ2-7; 11 nucleotides line up with TRBD1. Germline V gives CDR1 SEHNR, CDR2 FQNEAQ (reference sequence). The CDR3 runs to 14 residues. J lost 6 bases, V lost 5 bases, and 6 bases had no gene match. CDR3 region: CASSRDRGTSEQYF. The CDR3 DNA is TGTGCCAGCAGCCGGGACAGGGGGACAAGCGAGCAGTACTTC.

The gene calls are TRBV7-9 and TRBJ2-3; D gene unclear. CDR3 size: 12 residues. Germline lookup yields CDR1 SEHNR and CDR2 FQNEAQ (reference sequence). Trimming stripped 5 bases from V and 6 bases from J, with 9 bases between. In nucleotides, the CDR3 is TGTGCCAGCAGCCTCCAGTGGGATACGCAGTATTTT. Translating it yields CASSLQWDTQYF.